This TCR beta chain came from a study of regulatory T cells in long-lasting Graves disease. Per germline, CDR1 SGHTA and CDR2 FQGNSA. V gave up 4 bases and J gave up 2 bases, with 11 bases separating them. CDR3 length: 14 residues. The time point here: persistent/refractory GD, antithyroid drugs over 5 years with positive TRAb. The TCR library was made from RNA that had been extracted from PBMCs in TRIzol. Assembly of TCR beta libraries relied on iRepertoire HTBI primers together with Arm-PCR of CDR3 regions. TCRdb passed the multiplex PCR reads through MiXCR, listing each CDR3 protein once. The repertoire holds a few hundred thousand distinct CDR3 sequences, around 20% seen once, with roughly 26% in the top ten.

The sample here was peripheral blood mononuclear cells (PBMCs), taken when the disease was refractory, from a patient treated with antithyroid drugs. The clonotype was recovered from a female donor with Graves disease. The chain recombines TRBV7-2 with TRBJ1-1, with D tentatively TRBD1 (5 bases). The CDR3 here is CASSSGPINTEAFF. In nucleotides, the CDR3 is TGTGCCAGCAGCTCGGGACCGATAAACACTGAAGCTTTCTTT.